This TCR beta chain was retrieved from a study of T cell responses to AZD1222 COVID-19 vaccine (dated by TCRdb to 2020 to 2022). A note on the overall study: TCR sequencing covered some 250 trial participants: 200 to 220 given two doses of AZD1222 and 26 given two doses of MenACWY control vaccine. Enrollment into the trials was organized by age into subgroups of 18-55, 56-69 and 70-plus years, and those subgroups contained about 160, 30 and 59 TCR-sequenced participants, respectively.

The CDR3 regions of human TCRbeta chains were subjected to immunosequencing. On the authors' methods: Repertoire TCRs were checked for matches against a reference library of SARS-CoV-2-specific TCRs that had been generated using the MIRA antigen-specificity platform. Breadth was defined as the fraction of unique TCRs that were SARS-CoV-2-associated. Depth was defined as the fraction of total T cells that were SARS-CoV-2-associated. Using the MIRA data, each spike-specific TCR was mapped to the spike region that the TCR reacts to and placed in a CD4 or CD8 class. Log10-transformed breadth and depth values were compared by one-way ANOVA with Sidak's multiple comparisons tests. The clones in this table, taken by TCRdb from immuneACCESS, are in-frame only. Not every clone is retained; where verified, under half of the shortfall comes from an unresolved V gene, and the cause of the rest is unknown. The D gene and trimming were derived from the DNA, and the V and J assignments and clone size from that table. The sample table shows 150,000 to 180,000 clones, and approximately 91% are seen once. More than 1.3% of the sample is held by the ten biggest clonotypes.

The time point label of this sample denotes: about 28 days (+/-7) after the second vaccine dose. AZD1222 recipients whose second dose came at about 4 weeks and those whose second dose came at about 12 weeks were combined into one group, since spike-specific TCR depth and breadth did not differ between the two schedules. Samples from vaccinated people were obtained from the UK trials COV001 and COV002, which included a single-blind randomized controlled phase 2/3 trial of AZD1222 (ChAdOx1 nCoV-19) in healthy adults. For TCRbeta chain sequencing, PBMC samples from trial participants were taken at day 0 and at day 28 after the second dose. CDR3 length: 12 amino acids, cysteine to phenylalanine. The read is trimmed to its CDR3 DNA, 36 bases read in frame from base 1. Trimming removed 2 bases from V and 5 bases from J, leaving 6 bases between the germline ends. The germline V gene supplies CDR1 SGHRS and CDR2 YFSETQ.

A remark on this clone: Its antigen is still unknown. Per-nucleotide qualities are absent, and no much larger clonotype sits a single base away.

The paper's findings and limits, for the study overall: Conclusions about previously exposed vaccinees are limited, since just 5 or 6 AZD1222 recipients were seropositive for SARS-CoV-2 at baseline. The 56-69-year group was small, and its depth increase did not reach significance, likely because of low power. Epitopes outside the regions mutated in the B.1.351 and B.1.1.7 variants were reportedly recognized by nearly half of the unique spike-specific TCRs. Because no day 14 peak-response samples were available, repertoires were characterized only after the peak T cell response. Participants were mostly white British, with more females than males. The authors suggested clonal diversity may have been underestimated. Vaccine-associated CD4 TCRs spanned the whole spike protein, with dominant responses in regions 160-218 and 743-854. A significant rise in spike-specific TCR breadth and depth was observed after two AZD1222 doses relative to day 0 and relative to MenACWY recipients.

The sample in question was peripheral blood, obtained 28 days after the second AZD1222 dose. This TCR was sampled from an adult who received the AZD1222 COVID-19 vaccine. The chain employs TRBV5-1 and TRBJ2-3, with the D gene call left open. CDR3 loop: CASSFEGDTQYF. The nucleotide sequence is given as TGCGCCAGCAGCTTTGAAGGAGATACGCAGTATTTT.